This T cell receptor beta chain was obtained from a study of blood T cells in healthy people across ages. CDR3 length: 14 amino acids. Germline lookup yields CDR1 DFQATT and CDR2 SNEGSKA (reference sequence). V was pared by 0 bases and J by 6 bases, with 11 bases between. Broader study findings: For the donors, CMV status was unknown and possibly confounded expanded clonotype changes.

This clonotype was observed a handful of times. Its antigen is undetermined. Through a sample-barcoded 5' primer and a J-beta primer mix, a second PCR was run for about 6 to 11 cycles. TCRdb ran MiXCR on the 5' RACE reads and lists one entry per CDR3 protein. Of hundreds of thousands of distinct CDR3 sequences in the sample, approximately 25% were seen once. These data were likewise used in another study, on T cells of mothers and their children. Turning to that study: Sequencing returned over 9 million TCR beta CDR3 reads per mother and 3 million to 3.5 million per child.

The sample consisted of blood. The TCR comes from a boy aged 5-17 years in good health. The chain is built from TRBV20-1 and TRBJ2-2; D gene unclear. CDR3 sequence (DNA): TGCAGTGCTAGAGACGATCGGACCCCCGGGGAGCTGTTTTTT. It encodes CSARDDRTPGELFF.